The clone carrying this TCR beta chain came up many times. Antigen unknown. In germline, CDR1 is MGHDK, CDR2 SYGVNS. This CDR3 has 13 amino acids. Trimming cost V 8 bases and J 5 bases; bases outside gene matches: 3. This record belongs to a study of neurological immune-mediated disorders. Findings and limits, study-wide: Private repertoires in all groups were suggested by the finding that expanded clones across subjects shared no CDR3 amino acid sequences. Falling below healthy controls, multiple sclerosis showed the least TCR clonal expansion, while HTLV-1-associated myelopathy showed the most.

5'RACE employing 10-nucleotide random UMIs yielded the cDNA. TCRdb processed the 5' RACE reads anew with MiXCR; each CDR3 protein has one entry. The sample yields just over 95,000 distinct CDR3 sequences, approximately 3.3% seen once. The source of this sequence is a woman aged 18 to 35 with multiple sclerosis. J is TRBJ2-2 and V is TRBV25-1; TRBD1 agrees at 9 bases. The sample consisted of PBMCs. The CDR3 DNA reads as TGTGCCAGCGACAGGGGGGGGACCGGGGAGCTGTTTTTT. Protein sequence: CASDRGGTGELFF.